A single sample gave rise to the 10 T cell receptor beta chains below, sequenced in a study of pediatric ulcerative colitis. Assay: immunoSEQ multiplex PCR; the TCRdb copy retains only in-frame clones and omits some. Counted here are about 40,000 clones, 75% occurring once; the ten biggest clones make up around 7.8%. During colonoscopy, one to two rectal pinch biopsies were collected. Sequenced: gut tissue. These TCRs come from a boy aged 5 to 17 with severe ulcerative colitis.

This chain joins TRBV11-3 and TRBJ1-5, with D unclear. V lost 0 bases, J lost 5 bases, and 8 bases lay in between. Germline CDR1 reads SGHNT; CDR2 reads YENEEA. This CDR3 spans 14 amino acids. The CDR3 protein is CASSLDGFDQPQHF. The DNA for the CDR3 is TGTGCCAGCAGCTTAGATGGGTTCGATCAGCCCCAGCATTTT. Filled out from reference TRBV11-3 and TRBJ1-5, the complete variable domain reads EAGVVQSPRYKIIEKKQPVAFWCNPISGHNTLYWYLQNLGQGPELLIRYENEEAVDDSQLPKDRFSAERLKGVDSTLKIQPAELGDSAVYLCASSLDGFDQPQHFGDGTRLSIL.

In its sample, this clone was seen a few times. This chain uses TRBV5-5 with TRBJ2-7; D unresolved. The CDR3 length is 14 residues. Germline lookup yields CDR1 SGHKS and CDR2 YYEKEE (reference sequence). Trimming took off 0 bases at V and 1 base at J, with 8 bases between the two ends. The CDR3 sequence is CASSLGTASYEQYF. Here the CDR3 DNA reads TGTGCCAGCAGCTTGGGTACAGCATCCTACGAGCAGTACTTC. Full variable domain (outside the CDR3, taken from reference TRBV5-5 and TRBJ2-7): DAGVTQSPTHLIKTRGQQVTLRCSPISGHKSVSWYQQVLGQGPQFIFQYYEKEERGRGNFPDRFSARQFPNYSSELNVNALLLGDSALYLCASSLGTASYEQYFGPGTRLTVT.

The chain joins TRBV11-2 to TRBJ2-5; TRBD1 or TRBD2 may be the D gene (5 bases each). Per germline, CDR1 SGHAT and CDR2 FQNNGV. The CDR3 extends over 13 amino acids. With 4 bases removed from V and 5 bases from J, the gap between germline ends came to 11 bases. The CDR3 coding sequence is TGTGCCAGCAGCTCCCGCTGGGGGGAGACCCAGTACTTC. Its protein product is CASSSRWGETQYF.

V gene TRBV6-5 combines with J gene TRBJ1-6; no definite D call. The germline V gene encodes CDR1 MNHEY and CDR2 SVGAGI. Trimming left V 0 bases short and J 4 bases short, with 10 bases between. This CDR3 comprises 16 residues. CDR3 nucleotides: TGTGCCAGCAGTTACTCGATCTCTCAGTATAATTCACCCCTCCACTTT. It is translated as CASSYSISQYNSPLHF.

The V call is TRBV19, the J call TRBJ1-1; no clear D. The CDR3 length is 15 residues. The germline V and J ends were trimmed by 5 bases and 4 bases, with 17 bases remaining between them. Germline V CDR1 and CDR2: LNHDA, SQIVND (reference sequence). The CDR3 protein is CASSVLVGRTTEAFF. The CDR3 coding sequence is TGTGCCAGTAGTGTCCTAGTCGGCCGCACCACTGAAGCTTTCTTT.

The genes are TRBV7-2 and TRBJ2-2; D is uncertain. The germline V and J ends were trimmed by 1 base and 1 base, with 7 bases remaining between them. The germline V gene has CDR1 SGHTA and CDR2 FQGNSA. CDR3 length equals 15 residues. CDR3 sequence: CASSLVLGNTGELFF. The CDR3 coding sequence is TGTGCCAGCAGCTTAGTCCTAGGGAACACCGGGGAGCTGTTTTTT. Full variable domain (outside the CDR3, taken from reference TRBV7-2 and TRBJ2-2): GAGVSQSPSNKVTEKGKDVELRCDPISGHTALYWYRQSLGQGLEFLIYFQGNSAPDKSGLPSDRFSAERTGGSVSTLTIQRTQQEDSAVYLCASSLVLGNTGELFFGEGSRLTVL.

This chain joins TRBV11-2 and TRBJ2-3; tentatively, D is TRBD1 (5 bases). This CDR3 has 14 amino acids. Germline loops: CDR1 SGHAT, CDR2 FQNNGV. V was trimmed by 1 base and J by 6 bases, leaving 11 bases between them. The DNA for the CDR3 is TGTGCCAGCAGCTTAGCTTACCCAGGGGATACGCAGTATTTT. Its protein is CASSLAYPGDTQYF.

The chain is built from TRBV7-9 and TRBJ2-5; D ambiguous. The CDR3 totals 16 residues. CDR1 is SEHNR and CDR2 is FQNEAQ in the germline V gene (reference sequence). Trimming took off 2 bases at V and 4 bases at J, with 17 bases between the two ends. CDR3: CASSLRTLIRIETQYF. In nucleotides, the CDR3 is TGTGCCAGCAGCTTACGCACCCTCATAAGGATAGAGACCCAGTACTTC.

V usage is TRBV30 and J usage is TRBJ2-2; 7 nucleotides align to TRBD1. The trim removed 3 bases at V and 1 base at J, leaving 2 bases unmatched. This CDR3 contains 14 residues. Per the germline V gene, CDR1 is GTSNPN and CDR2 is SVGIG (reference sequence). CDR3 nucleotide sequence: TGTGCCTGGAGAGGACAGGTGAACACCGGGGAGCTGTTTTTT. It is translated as CAWRGQVNTGELFF.

The CDR3 nucleotides are TGTGCCAGCAGCCCGATGGTAGTCCCCTACGAGCAGTACTTC. Its protein is CASSPMVVPYEQYF. V and J are TRBV7-2 and TRBJ2-7, with D unresolved. Germline V gives CDR1 SGHTA, CDR2 FQGNSA. The CDR3 covers 14 residues. Trimming shortened V by 5 bases and J by 2 bases, and 13 bases separated the two germline ends.